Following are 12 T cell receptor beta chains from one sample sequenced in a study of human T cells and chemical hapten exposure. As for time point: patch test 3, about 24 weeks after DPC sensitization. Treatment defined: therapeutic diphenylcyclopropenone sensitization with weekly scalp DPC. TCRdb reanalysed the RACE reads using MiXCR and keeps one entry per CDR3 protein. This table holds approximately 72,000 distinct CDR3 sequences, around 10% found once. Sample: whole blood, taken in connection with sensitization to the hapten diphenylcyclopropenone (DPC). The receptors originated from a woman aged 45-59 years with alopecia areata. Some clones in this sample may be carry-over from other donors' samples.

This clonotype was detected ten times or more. CDR3: CASSLILGTSSYEQYF. CDR3 sequence (DNA): TGTGCCAGCAGCTTAATTCTTGGGACTAGCAGCTACGAGCAGTACTTC. The V call is TRBV11-2, the J call TRBJ2-7; 9 bases match TRBD2. Trimming removed 2 bases from V and 3 bases from J; junction bases left unmatched: 8. Germline loops: CDR1 SGHAT, CDR2 FQNNGV. The CDR3 loop spans 16 amino acids.

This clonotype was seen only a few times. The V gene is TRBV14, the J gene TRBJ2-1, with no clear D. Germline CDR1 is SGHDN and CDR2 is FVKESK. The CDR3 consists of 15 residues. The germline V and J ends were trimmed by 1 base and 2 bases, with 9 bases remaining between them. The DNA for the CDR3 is TGTGCCAGCAGCCAAGCTACTCGACCCTACAATGAGCAGTTCTTC. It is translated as CASSQATRPYNEQFF.

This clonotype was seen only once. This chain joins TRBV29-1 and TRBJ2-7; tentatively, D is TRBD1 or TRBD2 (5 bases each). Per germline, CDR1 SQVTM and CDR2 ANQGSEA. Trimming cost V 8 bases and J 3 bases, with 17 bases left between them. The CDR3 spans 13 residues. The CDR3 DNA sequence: TGCAGCCGGGACCCCCGACACCTCTACGAGCAGTACTTC. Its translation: CSRDPRHLYEQYF.

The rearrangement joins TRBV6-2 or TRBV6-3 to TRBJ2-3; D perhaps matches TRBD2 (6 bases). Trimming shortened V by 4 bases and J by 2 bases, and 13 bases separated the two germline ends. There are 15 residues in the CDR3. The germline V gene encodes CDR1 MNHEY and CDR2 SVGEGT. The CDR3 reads CASSFQGLNTDTQYF. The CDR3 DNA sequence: TGTGCCAGCAGTTTCCAGGGACTGAACACAGATACGCAGTATTTT.

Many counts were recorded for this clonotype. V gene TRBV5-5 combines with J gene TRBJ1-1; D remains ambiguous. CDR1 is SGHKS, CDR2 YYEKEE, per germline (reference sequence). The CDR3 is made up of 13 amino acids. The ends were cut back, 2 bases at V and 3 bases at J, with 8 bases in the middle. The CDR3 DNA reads TGTGCCAGCAGCTTAGGTCCACACACTGAAGCTTTCTTT. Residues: CASSLGPHTEAFF. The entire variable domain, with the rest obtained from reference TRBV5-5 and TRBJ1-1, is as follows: DAGVTQSPTHLIKTRGQQVTLRCSPISGHKSVSWYQQVLGQGPQFIFQYYEKEERGRGNFPDRFSARQFPNYSSELNVNALLLGDSALYLCASSLGPHTEAFFGQGTRLTVV.

The CDR3, as DNA: TGCAGCGTTTTCGAGGTGACGCAGTATTTT. Its protein product is CSVFEVTQYF. The chain combines TRBV29-1 with TRBJ2-3; no clear D. This CDR3 is built from 10 residues. The V and J ends lost 5 bases and 9 bases respectively, with 9 bases between them. Germline V lookup: CDR1 SQVTM, CDR2 ANQGSEA.

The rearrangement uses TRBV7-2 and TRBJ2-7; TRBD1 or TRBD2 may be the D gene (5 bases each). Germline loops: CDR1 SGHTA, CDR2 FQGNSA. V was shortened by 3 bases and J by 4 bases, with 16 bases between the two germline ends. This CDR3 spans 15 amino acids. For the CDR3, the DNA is TGTGCCAGCAGCTTTAGCGCCAGGACACAGTACGAGCAGTACTTC. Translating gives CASSFSARTQYEQYF.

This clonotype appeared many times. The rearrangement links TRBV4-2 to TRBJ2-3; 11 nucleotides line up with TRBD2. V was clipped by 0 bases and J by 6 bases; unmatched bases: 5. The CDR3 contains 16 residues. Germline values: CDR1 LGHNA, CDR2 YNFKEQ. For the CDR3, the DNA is TGTGCCAGCAGCCAAGAGTTAGCGGGGGGGCCGGATACGCAGTATTTT. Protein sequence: CASSQELAGGPDTQYF.

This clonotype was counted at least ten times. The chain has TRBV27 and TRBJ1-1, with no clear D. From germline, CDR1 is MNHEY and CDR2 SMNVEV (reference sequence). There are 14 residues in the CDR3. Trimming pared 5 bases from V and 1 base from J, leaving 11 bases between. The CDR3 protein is CASSLMGRNTEAFF. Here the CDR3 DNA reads TGTGCCAGCAGTCTAATGGGGAGGAACACTGAAGCTTTCTTT.

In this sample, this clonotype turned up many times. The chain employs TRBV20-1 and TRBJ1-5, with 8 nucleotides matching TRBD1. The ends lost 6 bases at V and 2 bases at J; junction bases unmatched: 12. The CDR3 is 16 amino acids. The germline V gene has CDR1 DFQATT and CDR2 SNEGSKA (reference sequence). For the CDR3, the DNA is TGCAGTGCCGAAGATCTCCAGGGGGCCGGCAATCAGCCCCAGCATTTT. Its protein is CSAEDLQGAGNQPQHF.

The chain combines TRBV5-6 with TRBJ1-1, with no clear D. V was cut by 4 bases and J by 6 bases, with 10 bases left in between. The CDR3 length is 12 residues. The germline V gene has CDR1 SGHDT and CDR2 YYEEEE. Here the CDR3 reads CASSRTDAEAFF. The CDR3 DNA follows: TGTGCCAGCAGCAGAACTGACGCTGAAGCTTTCTTT.

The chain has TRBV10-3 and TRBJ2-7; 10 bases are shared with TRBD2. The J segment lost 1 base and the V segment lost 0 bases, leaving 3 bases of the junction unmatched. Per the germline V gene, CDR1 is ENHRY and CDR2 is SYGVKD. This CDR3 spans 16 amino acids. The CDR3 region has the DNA TGTGCCATCAGTGAGTCCGCTAGCGGGGGATCCTACGAGCAGTACTTC. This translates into CAISESASGGSYEQYF.